A selection of T cell receptor beta chains follows, all from one sample in a study of cytomegalovirus exposure and HLA in healthy donors. The repertoire was sequenced with immunoSEQ multiplex PCR; TCRdb's copy has only in-frame clones and lacks some. The repertoire holds a few hundred thousand clones, with about 92% as singletons. The sample was PBMCs. All receptors come from a woman between 25 and 40 years old in good health and CMV-seronegative. CDR3s include the opening cysteine and the closing phenylalanine or tryptophan. The D gene is left open where the match is weak. Size values are once, few and many counts, or a class for expanded clones, and some rows have none.

>once|TRBV9|TRBJ2-1|TRBD2
CASTRGGLAEQFF
TGTGCCAGCACCCGAGGAGGACTAGCGGAGCAGTTCTTC
>.|TRBV7-9|TRBJ2-7|.
CASSYRDLSYEQYF
TGTGCCAGCAGCTACAGGGACCTCTCCTACGAGCAGTACTTC
>.|TRBV29-1|TRBJ2-1|.
CSVAPLGHEQFF
TGCAGCGTTGCTCCTCTAGGCCATGAGCAGTTCTTC
>.|TRBV5-6|TRBJ2-3|.
CASSLGTGDTQYF
TGTGCCAGCAGCTTGGGAACAGGGGATACGCAGTATTTT
>.|TRBV14|TRBJ2-5|TRBD2
CASSQVAGRIGETQYF
TGTGCCAGCAGCCAAGTCGCCGGGAGGATAGGGGAGACCCAGTACTTC
>.|TRBV27|TRBJ1-5|.
CASSWDLNQPQHF
TGTGCCAGCAGTTGGGACCTCAATCAGCCCCAGCATTTT
>.|TRBV5-3|TRBJ2-4|.
CARSPTGFYGRTLAKNIQYF
TGTGCCAGAAGCCCTACAGGGTTCTACGGGAGGACTCTAGCCAAAAACATTCAGTACTTC
>once|TRBV19|TRBJ2-7|.
CASSIGLGTYEQYF
TGTGCCAGTAGTATAGGTCTCGGCACCTACGAGCAGTACTTC
>.|TRBV5-1|TRBJ1-1|TRBD1
CASSFGDRGGNTEAFF
TGCGCCAGCAGCTTCGGGGACAGGGGAGGGAACACTGAAGCTTTCTTT
>once|TRBV11-2|TRBJ2-7|.
CASGWDSYEQYF
TGTGCCAGCGGTTGGGACTCCTACGAGCAGTACTTC
>once|TRBV4-3|TRBJ2-7|TRBD1
CASSQGWTGYEQYF
TGCGCCAGCAGCCAGGGTTGGACAGGCTACGAGCAGTACTTC
>.|TRBV6-1|TRBJ2-2|.
CASSEASLLGGTYTGELFF
TGTGCCAGCAGTGAAGCGTCCCTTCTGGGCGGGACGTACACCGGGGAGCTGTTTTTT
>.|TRBV29-1|TRBJ2-1|TRBD2
CSVASSGSSYNEQFF
TGCAGCGTTGCTTCCAGCGGGAGCTCCTACAATGAGCAGTTCTTC
>once|TRBV18|TRBJ2-4|.
CASSRETGLKNIQYF
TGTGCCAGCTCACGGGAAACGGGACTTAAAAACATTCAGTACTTC
>.|TRBV7-9|TRBJ2-7|TRBD1
CASSGRTGDNWYEQYF
TGTGCCAGCAGCGGTAGGACAGGGGATAACTGGTACGAGCAGTACTTC
>.|TRBV11-2|TRBJ2-2|.
CASSLNLNTGELFF
TGTGCCAGCAGCTTAAATTTGAACACCGGGGAGCTGTTTTTT
>.|TRBV27|TRBJ2-3|.
CASSAEQGWGTDTQYF
TGTGCCAGCAGTGCGGAACAGGGTTGGGGCACAGATACGCAGTATTTT
>.|TRBV11-3|TRBJ2-7|TRBD1
CASSWGQLYEQYF
TGTGCCAGCAGCTGGGGACAGCTCTACGAGCAGTACTTC
>.|TRBV30|TRBJ2-7|.
CAWSGAGTGPPYEQYF
TGTGCCTGGAGTGGAGCCGGGACGGGGCCCCCCTACGAGCAGTACTTC
>few|TRBV20-1|TRBJ1-1|.
CSASPGHGAFF
TGCAGTGCTTCCCCGGGGCATGGGGCTTTCTTT
>few|TRBV27|TRBJ2-1|.
CASKPAASQNEQFF
TGTGCCAGCAAACCGGCAGCTAGCCAAAATGAGCAGTTCTTC
>.|TRBV28|TRBJ1-5|TRBD1
CASSHRGGWYQPQHF
TGTGCCAGCAGTCACAGGGGGGGTTGGTATCAGCCCCAGCATTTT
>.|TRBV10-3|TRBJ2-1|TRBD2
CAISDPGTSGSLYNEQFF
TGTGCCATCAGTGACCCCGGGACTAGCGGGAGTCTCTACAATGAGCAGTTCTTC
>.|TRBV7-8|TRBJ2-7|.
CASSLRPDPGRQYF
TGTGCCAGCAGCTTACGCCCAGATCCGGGACGGCAGTACTTC
>.|TRBV12-5|TRBJ1-2|TRBD1
CASGLVLRGTTGGYTF
TGTGCTAGTGGTTTGGTACTCAGGGGGACAACCGGTGGCTACACCTTC
>.|TRBV5-4|TRBJ1-1|TRBD1
CASSLGPGGTEAFF
TGTGCCAGCAGCTTGGGCCCAGGGGGCACTGAAGCTTTCTTT
>.|TRBV10-2|TRBJ1-4|TRBD1
CASRGDRVRGEKLFF
TGCGCCAGCAGGGGGGACAGGGTTCGGGGCGAAAAACTGTTTTTT
>.|TRBV29-1|TRBJ2-1|.
CSVAPRFQAYNEQFF
TGCAGCGTTGCGCCTAGGTTCCAGGCCTACAATGAGCAGTTCTTC
>.|TRBV7-3|TRBJ2-5|TRBD2
CASSPGLASLQETQYF
TGTGCCAGCAGCCCAGGACTAGCGTCCCTCCAAGAGACCCAGTACTTC
>.|TRBV19|TRBJ1-1|.
CASSIGGLPEAFF
TGTGCCAGTAGTATAGGCGGACTGCCAGAAGCTTTCTTT
>.|TRBV28|TRBJ2-3|.
CASSFRTTDTQYF
TGTGCCAGCAGTTTTAGGACAACAGATACGCAGTATTTT
>few|TRBV13|TRBJ2-7|.
CASSPRTHYEQYF
TGTGCCAGCAGCCCTCGGACACATTACGAGCAGTACTTC
>.|TRBV6-1|TRBJ2-5|.
CASSETGTTQETQYF
TGTGCCAGCAGTGAAACCGGGACGACTCAAGAGACCCAGTACTTC
>.|TRBV5-4|TRBJ2-7|.
CASSPKGETYEQYF
TGTGCCAGCAGCCCAAAGGGGGAGACCTACGAGCAGTACTTC
>once|TRBV7-8|TRBJ1-3|.
CASSHPAGSGNTIYF
TGTGCCAGCAGCCATCCGGCCGGCTCTGGAAACACCATATATTTT
>.|TRBV7-9|TRBJ2-7|.
CASSLGVGNSYEQYF
TGTGCCAGCAGCTTAGGGGTTGGCAACTCCTACGAGCAGTACTTC
>.|TRBV5-1|TRBJ2-3|.
CASSLVGGEVDTQYF
TGCGCCAGCAGCTTGGTGGGGGGAGAGGTGGATACGCAGTATTTT
>.|TRBV7-2|TRBJ2-2|.
CASSLNPLRDTGELFF
TGTGCCAGCAGCTTAAACCCGCTCAGGGACACCGGGGAGCTGTTTTTT
>once|TRBV28|TRBJ2-7|.
CASTGAPGGEQYF
TGTGCCAGCACAGGGGCCCCGGGGGGAGAGCAGTACTTC
>.|TRBV6-1|TRBJ2-7|TRBD2
CASSETSGYYEQYF
TGTGCCAGCAGTGAAACTAGCGGGTACTACGAGCAGTACTTC
>.|TRBV9|TRBJ2-2|.
CASSVDGPTPYTGELFF
TGTGCCAGCAGCGTAGATGGTCCGACGCCGTACACCGGGGAGCTGTTTTTT
>.|TRBV5-1|TRBJ1-4|.
CASSLDGTNEKLFF
TGCGCCAGCAGCCTGGACGGAACTAATGAAAAACTGTTTTTT
>.|TRBV27|TRBJ2-7|.
CASSLPSNEQYF
TGTGCCAGCAGTTTACCCTCCAACGAGCAGTACTTC
>.|TRBV5-4|TRBJ1-2|.
CASSRDSTPGYTF
TGTGCCAGCAGCCGCGACAGCACGCCAGGCTACACCTTC
>.|TRBV28|TRBJ2-6|TRBD2
CASSLLLGGRTVSGANVLTF
TGTGCCAGCAGTTTATTGCTGGGCGGGAGGACGGTTTCTGGGGCCAACGTCCTGACTTTC
>.|TRBV7-2|TRBJ2-7|.
CASSLGRGGYEQYF
TGTGCCAGCAGCTTAGGCAGGGGTGGTTACGAGCAGTACTTC
>.|TRBV9|TRBJ2-1|.
CASSAGAHEQFF
TGTGCCAGCAGCGCGGGAGCCCATGAGCAGTTCTTC
>.|TRBV11-3|TRBJ2-7|.
CASSLGSSSNEQYF
TGTGCCAGCAGCTTAGGTAGCAGTAGCAACGAGCAGTACTTC